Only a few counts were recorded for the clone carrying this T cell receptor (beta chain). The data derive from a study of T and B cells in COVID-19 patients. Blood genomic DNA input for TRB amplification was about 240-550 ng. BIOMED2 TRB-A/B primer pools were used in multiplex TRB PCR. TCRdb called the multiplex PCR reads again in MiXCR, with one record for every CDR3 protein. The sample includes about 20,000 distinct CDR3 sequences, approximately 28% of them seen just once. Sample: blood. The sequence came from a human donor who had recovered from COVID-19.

CDR3 nucleotide sequence: TGTGCCAGCAGACTGACCGATTCACCCCTCCACTTT. Residues: CASRLTDSPLHF. V gene TRBV27 combines with J gene TRBJ1-6; D gene uncertain. V lost 6 bases to trimming and J lost 8 bases, with 8 bases between them. Germline CDR1 reads MNHEY; CDR2 reads SMNVEV (reference sequence). This CDR3 has 12 amino acids.